A single sample is the source of the 32 T cell receptor beta chains below, sequenced in a study of blood T cell repertoires in COVID-19. Produced via immunoSEQ multiplex PCR; TCRdb's table is partial and in-frame only. The sample contains some 70,000 clones, less than 95% of which appear only once. Input material: peripheral blood. These receptor sequences come from a man in his fifties with COVID-19, enrolled during active disease.

The chain combines TRBV5-6 with TRBJ2-3; tentative D call: TRBD1 (5 bases). V shed 5 bases and J shed 6 bases, with 16 bases lying between them. The CDR3 extends over 14 amino acids. The germline gives CDR1 SGHDT, CDR2 YYEEEE. The CDR3 spells CASRLEFKGDTQYF. CDR3 nucleotides: TGTGCCAGCAGGCTCGAATTCAAGGGGGATACGCAGTATTTT.

This clone has a handful of counts. The CDR3 DNA reads TGTGCCAGCAGTCGACAGGGACCCTACGAGCAGTACTTC. Residues: CASSRQGPYEQYF. The rearrangement links TRBV12-3 or TRBV12-4 to TRBJ2-7; 7 bases fit TRBD1. This CDR3 has 13 residues. V was pared by 5 bases and J by 2 bases, with 3 bases of the junction left unmatched.

The chain carries TRBV5-6 and TRBJ2-3; 7 bases map to TRBD2. CDR3 length: 14 residues. V was pared by 2 bases and J by 2 bases, with 2 bases of the junction left unmatched. Per the germline V gene, CDR1 is SGHDT and CDR2 is YYEEEE. The CDR3 bases are TGTGCCAGCAGCTTCGGGGGGACCACAGATACGCAGTATTTT. It specifies CASSFGGTTDTQYF. The full variable domain, in which reference TRBV5-6 and TRBJ2-3 provide the parts outside the CDR3, is DAGVTQSPTHLIKTRGQQVTLRCSPKSGHDTVSWYQQALGQGPQFIFQYYEEEERQRGNFPDRFSGHQFPNYSSELNVNALLLGDSALYLCASSFGGTTDTQYFGPGTRLTVL.

The chain carries TRBV7-2 and TRBJ2-1; 12 bases are shared with TRBD1. CDR3 length: 16 residues. Germline values: CDR1 SGHTA, CDR2 FQGNSA. Germline trimming cut 6 bases from V and 7 bases from J; bases unmatched to any gene: 10. CDR3 coding DNA: TGTGCCAGCAGGGTCGGTGGGACAGGGGGCCTTAATGAGCAGTTCTTC. It codes for CASRVGGTGGLNEQFF.

The chain links TRBV12-5 to TRBJ2-5, with D maybe TRBD2 (5 bases). In germline, CDR1 is LGHNT, CDR2 FRNRAP. Trimming stripped 2 bases from V and 5 bases from J, with 9 bases between. There are 13 residues in the CDR3. The CDR3 nucleotides are TGTGCTAGTGGTTTGTACAGCGGCGAGACCCAGTACTTC. Protein product: CASGLYSGETQYF.

V usage is TRBV5-4 and J usage is TRBJ2-7; TRBD2 matches 9 bases. V gave up 4 bases and J gave up 2 bases; unmatched junction bases: 10. The CDR3 extends over 16 amino acids. The germline gives CDR1 SGHNT, CDR2 YYREEE (reference sequence). The CDR3 DNA reads TGTGCCAGCAGCCCGGGCCCGCTAGCGGGAACCTACGAGCAGTACTTC. It encodes CASSPGPLAGTYEQYF.

The rearrangement links TRBV30 to TRBJ2-3; 7 nucleotides match TRBD2. Trimming took 4 bases from V and 2 from J; bases not matched to a gene: 6. Per the germline V gene, CDR1 is GTSNPN and CDR2 is SVGIG (reference sequence). CDR3 length equals 14 residues. For the CDR3, the DNA is TGTGCCTGGAATACGGGAGGTCTCACAGATACGCAGTATTTT. As protein: CAWNTGGLTDTQYF.

A remark on this clone: A read error may account for a junction end that differs from germline. This chain links TRBV27 with TRBJ2-3; TRBD2 matches at 16 bases. The CDR3 is 15 amino acids. Germline CDR1 reads MNHEY; CDR2 reads SMNVEV (reference sequence). CDR3 coding DNA: TGTGCCAGCAGACCCCCGGGACTAGCGGGAGGGCGGGCCCATTTT. Its translation is CASRPPGLAGGRAHF.

V gene TRBV5-1 combines with J gene TRBJ1-5; D may be TRBD1 (5 bases). CDR1 and CDR2 from the germline V gene are SGHRS and YFSETQ. The V end lost 4 bases, the J end lost 7 bases, and 15 bases lay between the germline ends. This CDR3 is built from 14 residues. The chain's CDR3 is CASSPWGGDQPQHF. CDR3 bases: TGCGCCAGCAGCCCGTGGGGAGGGGACCAGCCCCAGCATTTT.

This clone occurred a few times. V usage is TRBV5-6 and J usage is TRBJ2-5; TRBD1 matches 7 bases. With 0 bases clipped from V and 4 bases from J, the junction kept 9 bases outside the gene matches. Per the germline V gene, CDR1 is SGHDT and CDR2 is YYEEEE. The CDR3 covers 16 residues. The CDR3 DNA is TGTGCCAGCAGCTTGGGGACAGGCCTAGCTACAGAGACCCAGTACTTC. Translating it yields CASSLGTGLATETQYF. The complete variable domain, with remaining parts taken from reference TRBV5-6 and TRBJ2-5, reads DAGVTQSPTHLIKTRGQQVTLRCSPKSGHDTVSWYQQALGQGPQFIFQYYEEEERQRGNFPDRFSGHQFPNYSSELNVNALLLGDSALYLCASSLGTGLATETQYFGPGTRLLVL.

The genes are TRBV14 and TRBJ2-1; 12 nucleotides line up with TRBD2. This CDR3 is built from 22 residues. With 1 base clipped from V and 0 bases from J, the junction kept 16 bases outside the gene matches. Germline V gives CDR1 SGHDN, CDR2 FVKESK. CDR3 sequence: CASSQGPLAGGTLHSSYNEQFF. CDR3 nucleotides: TGTGCCAGCAGCCAAGGGCCACTAGCGGGAGGAACTCTTCACAGCTCCTACAATGAGCAGTTCTTC. Based on the CDR3 plus reference TRBV14 and TRBJ2-1, the full variable domain is EAGVTQFPSHSVIEKGQTVTLRCDPISGHDNLYWYRRVMGKEIKFLLHFVKESKQDESGMPNNRFLAERTGGTYSTLKVQPAELEDSGVYFCASSQGPLAGGTLHSSYNEQFFGPGTRLTVL.

The rearrangement uses TRBV9 and TRBJ1-1, with TRBD1 matching 8 bases. This CDR3 comprises 16 residues. CDR1 and CDR2 (germline): SGDLS, YYNGEE. The ends lost 0 bases at V and 7 bases at J; junction bases unmatched: 11. The CDR3 nucleotides are TGTGCCAGCAGCGTAGAGGACAGGGCTCTAACCGGTGAAGCTTTCTTT. This codes for CASSVEDRALTGEAFF.

Turning to this clone: Additional DNA sequences in this sample encode the identical CDR3. The chain couples TRBV11-2 to TRBJ1-1, with 7 bases matching TRBD1. Germline V CDR1 and CDR2: SGHAT, FQNNGV. This CDR3 is 13 amino acids long. Trimming took 5 bases from V and 3 from J; bases not matched to a gene: 3. The CDR3 DNA is TGTGCCAGCAGCCTCGACAGGGACACTGAAGCTTTCTTT. Residues: CASSLDRDTEAFF.

The V gene is TRBV15, the J gene TRBJ2-1; possibly TRBD2 for D (5 bases). Per germline, CDR1 LNHNV and CDR2 YYDKDF (reference sequence). The CDR3 is 15 amino acids. With 1 base removed from V and 5 bases from J, the gap between germline ends came to 12 bases. The CDR3 protein is CATSRGPGRDNEQFF. CDR3 coding DNA: TGTGCCACCAGCAGAGGGCCCGGGCGGGACAATGAGCAGTTCTTC.

The rearrangement uses TRBV6-1 and TRBJ1-1, with D hard to call. Per germline, CDR1 MNHNS and CDR2 SASEGT. Trimming left V 2 bases short and J 2 bases short, with 6 bases between. This CDR3 has 13 amino acids. The DNA for the CDR3 is TGTGCCAGCAGTGAAACCAGAAACACTGAAGCTTTCTTT. As protein: CASSETRNTEAFF.

As concerns this clone: Mismatch with germline at one junction end may stem from a read error. Other DNA sequences in the same sample also yield this CDR3. The chain recombines TRBV4-2 with TRBJ2-5; D possibly corresponds to TRBD2 (6 bases). Germline lookup yields CDR1 LGHNA and CDR2 YNFKEQ. This CDR3 has 15 amino acids. CDR3 coding DNA: TGTGCCAGCAGCCCCCAGGCCGCGGGCGGGGAGACTCAGTACTTC. This translates into CASSPQAAGGETQYF.

The V gene is TRBV9, the J gene TRBJ2-3, with 9 bases that match TRBD2. The CDR3 covers 16 residues. The junction had 5 bases not matched to a gene; V was cut back by 0 bases and J by 3 bases. CDR1 is SGDLS, CDR2 YYNGEE, per germline. CDR3 sequence reads: CASSVGASGITDTQYF. CDR3 DNA sequence: TGTGCCAGCAGCGTAGGGGCTAGCGGGATAACAGATACGCAGTATTTT.

V is TRBV6-5 and J is TRBJ1-2; tentatively, D is TRBD1 (5 bases). Looked up from germline, CDR1 is MNHEY and CDR2 is SVGAGI. Between the trimmed V and J ends, which lost 5 bases and 3 bases, there was a span of 13 bases. The CDR3 length is 14 residues. In DNA, the CDR3 is TGTGCCAGCAGTACCCATCCAGGGTACTATGGCTACACCTTC. Protein: CASSTHPGYYGYTF.

The rearrangement links TRBV5-1 to TRBJ1-5, with 11 positions matching TRBD1. The CDR3 loop spans 15 amino acids. V trimming: 0 bases; J trimming: 6 bases; junction bases outside the gene matches: 2. The germline CDR1 and CDR2 sequences are SGHRS and YFSETQ. The CDR3 spells CASSLGTGGVQPQHF. In DNA form, the CDR3 reads TGCGCCAGCAGCTTGGGGACAGGGGGCGTTCAGCCCCAGCATTTT.

The CDR3 sequence: CASSPGQEAYEQYF. CDR3 nucleotides: TGCGCCAGCAGCCCCGGACAGGAGGCCTACGAGCAGTACTTC. This rearrangement joins TRBV4-1 to TRBJ2-7; 7 bases map to TRBD1. CDR3 length: 14 amino acids. Germline CDR1 reads MGHRA; CDR2 reads YSYEKL. V dropped 4 bases and J dropped 2; count of bases not matched to a gene: 5.

This chain links TRBV5-1 with TRBJ2-5; D unresolved. The CDR3 has 12 amino acids. From germline, CDR1 is SGHRS and CDR2 YFSETQ. Trimming removed 0 bases at V and 5 bases at J, with 5 bases between. CDR3 coding DNA: TGCGCCAGCAGCTTGGGGCGGGAGACCCAGTACTTC. Its protein is CASSLGRETQYF. Drawing the rest from reference TRBV5-1 and TRBJ2-5, the complete variable domain is KAGVTQTPRYLIKTRGQQVTLSCSPISGHRSVSWYQQTPGQGLQFLFEYFSETQRNKGNFPGRFSGRQFSNSRSEMNVSTLELGDSALYLCASSLGRETQYFGPGTRLLVL.

The rearrangement links TRBV2 to TRBJ2-7; maybe TRBD2 (6 bases). CDR1 SNHLY and CDR2 FYNNEI come from the germline V gene. V shed 9 bases and J shed 4 bases, with 19 bases lying between them. This CDR3 is built from 14 residues. The CDR3 reads CASTFPGLLYEQYF. CDR3 nucleotides: TGTGCCAGTACATTCCCGGGACTCCTTTACGAGCAGTACTTC.

V is TRBV5-1 and J is TRBJ1-1; D might be TRBD1 (6 bases). V lost 4 bases and J lost 8, with 9 bases in between. The length of the CDR3 is 11 residues. Per the germline V gene, CDR1 is SGHRS and CDR2 is YFSETQ. The CDR3 is CASSGQREAFF. The CDR3 DNA follows: TGCGCCAGCAGCGGACAGAGGGAAGCTTTCTTT.

The V gene is TRBV30, the J gene TRBJ1-2, with D perhaps TRBD1 (6 bases). Trimming cost V 3 bases and J 3 bases, with 17 bases left between them. This CDR3 spans 15 amino acids. Germline CDR1 is GTSNPN and CDR2 is SVGIG (reference sequence). CDR3: CAWRGPSGVDYGYTF. In nucleotides, the CDR3 is TGTGCCTGGAGGGGCCCCTCAGGGGTGGACTATGGCTACACCTTC.

CDR3 coding DNA: TGTGCCTGGAGTCTCGGGGGACAGGGAGGCGGAAAACTGTTTTTT. Encoded protein: CAWSLGGQGGGKLFF. The chain has TRBV30 and TRBJ1-4; TRBD1 agrees at 9 bases. The germline CDR1 and CDR2 sequences are GTSNPN and SVGIG (reference sequence). With 2 bases clipped from V and 10 bases from J, the junction kept 11 bases outside the gene matches. The CDR3 consists of 15 residues.

The genes are TRBV19 and TRBJ2-1; D possibly corresponds to TRBD1 (5 bases). The V end was cut by 4 bases, the J end by 3 bases, with 16 bases between. In germline, CDR1 is LNHDA, CDR2 SQIVND (reference sequence). There are 16 residues in the CDR3. CDR3 bases: TGTGCCAGTAGTACGATGGACATTTCGGTCTACAATGAGCAGTTCTTC. Its translation is CASSTMDISVYNEQFF.

The chain joins TRBV30 to TRBJ2-2; D is ambiguous. The germline V gene encodes CDR1 GTSNPN and CDR2 SVGIG (reference sequence). With 3 bases removed from V and 4 bases from J, the gap between germline ends came to 12 bases. CDR3 length: 14 residues. The CDR3 loop is CAWRSRGPTGELFF. CDR3 in DNA: TGTGCCTGGAGGAGCAGAGGTCCCACCGGGGAGCTGTTTTTT.

CDR3 residues: CASSQTSGTGLAKNIQYF. CDR3 sequence (DNA): TGTGCCAGCAGCCAAACATCCGGGACAGGCCTAGCCAAAAACATTCAGTACTTC. This chain connects TRBV4-2 to TRBJ2-4, with 8 bases aligning to TRBD1. Per germline, CDR1 LGHNA and CDR2 YNFKEQ. With V trimmed by 2 bases and J by 0 bases, 9 bases remained unmatched. The CDR3 has 18 amino acids.

J is TRBJ1-5 and V is TRBV5-8; the match to TRBD1 covers 9 bases. The CDR3 covers 16 residues. J gave up 5 bases and V 4 bases, and 10 bases lay outside the gene matches. Germline values: CDR1 SGHTS, CDR2 YDEGEE. Written as DNA, the CDR3 is TGTGCCAGCAGCATAACCGGGACAGGGAACTATCAGCCCCAGCATTTT. It is translated as CASSITGTGNYQPQHF.

The CDR3 here is CASRMTSGVQETQYF. The CDR3 DNA reads as TGTGCCAGCAGAATGACTAGCGGGGTCCAAGAGACCCAGTACTTC. This chain joins TRBV6-5 and TRBJ2-5; the match to TRBD2 covers 11 bases. Per germline, CDR1 MNHEY and CDR2 SVGAGI. This CDR3 spans 15 amino acids. The junction had 4 bases not matched to a gene; V was cut back by 6 bases and J by 1 base.

The rearrangement links TRBV2 to TRBJ1-5; D ambiguous. The CDR3 has 14 amino acids. V was cut by 5 bases and J by 2 bases, with 10 bases left in between. CDR1 is SNHLY, CDR2 FYNNEI, per germline. In nucleotides, the CDR3 is TGTGCCAGCAGTACAGTCGGTGGCAATCAGCCCCAGCATTTT. Translation: CASSTVGGNQPQHF.

V gene TRBV5-6 combines with J gene TRBJ2-7; 7 bases line up with TRBD1. The germline V gene has CDR1 SGHDT and CDR2 YYEEEE. The CDR3 has 13 amino acids. Trimming cost V 5 bases and J 2 bases; bases outside gene matches: 4. The CDR3 DNA is TGTGCCAGCAGGGGGACAGCCACCTACGAGCAGTACTTC. Protein product: CASRGTATYEQYF. The whole variable domain, remainder taken from reference TRBV5-6 and TRBJ2-7, is DAGVTQSPTHLIKTRGQQVTLRCSPKSGHDTVSWYQQALGQGPQFIFQYYEEEERQRGNFPDRFSGHQFPNYSSELNVNALLLGDSALYLCASRGTATYEQYFGPGTRLTVT.